These 18 T cell receptor beta chains share one sample of origin, sequenced in a study of T cell repertoires in aging, cancer and after chemotherapy. A mixed TRB-A/B primer pool amplified rearranged TRB by multiplex touch-down PCR. Each CDR3 protein gets one entry after TCRdb re-called the multiplex PCR reads with MiXCR. This table holds some 4,000 distinct CDR3 sequences, around 44% found once. Peripheral blood genomic DNA, not sorted cells or RNA, was the template. The specimen was blood. These receptor sequences come from a human donor with a solid tumor.

The chain links TRBV30 to TRBJ1-2; 7 bases line up with TRBD1. The CDR3 has 12 residues. V lost 5 bases, J lost 4 bases, and 4 bases stayed unmatched. The germline CDR1 and CDR2 sequences are GTSNPN and SVGIG (reference sequence). The CDR3 sequence: CAWGQDLYGYTF. The CDR3 DNA reads TGTGCCTGGGGACAGGACCTCTATGGCTACACCTTC.

The chain carries TRBV6-1 and TRBJ1-6; no reliable D call. The ends were cut back, 7 bases at V and 0 bases at J, with 13 bases in the middle. This CDR3 spans 16 amino acids. Germline-derived CDR1 and CDR2 are MNHNS and SASEGT. The CDR3 nucleotides read TGTGCCAGCATACCGGACCGGAGCTCCTATAATTCACCCCTCCACTTT. Protein: CASIPDRSSYNSPLHF.

This rearrangement joins TRBV30 to TRBJ1-1; D ambiguous. Germline V gives CDR1 GTSNPN, CDR2 SVGIG (reference sequence). The CDR3 runs to 14 residues. Between the trimmed V and J ends, which lost 2 bases and 9 bases, there was a span of 19 bases. In DNA form, the CDR3 reads TGTGCCTGGAGTACTAGTTCCACTTTTCCTAAAGCTTTCTTT. Translation: CAWSTSSTFPKAFF.

The genes are TRBV5-1 and TRBJ1-4; D may be TRBD1 (5 bases). The germline gives CDR1 SGHRS, CDR2 YFSETQ. Trimming took 0 bases from V and 7 from J, leaving 10 bases between them. This CDR3 contains 14 residues. In DNA, the CDR3 is TGCGCCAGCAGCTTGGAGGTCAGGGTTGAAAAACTGTTTTTT. It yields the protein CASSLEVRVEKLFF.

In this sample, this clonotype is medium-sized (0.01 to 0.1%). The CDR3 nucleotides are TGTGCCAGCAGTGACCGACAGGTATCCTACGAGCAGTACTTC. Protein product: CASSDRQVSYEQYF. V is TRBV6-6 and J is TRBJ2-7; D is possibly TRBD1 (6 bases). V was trimmed by 5 bases and J by 1 base, leaving 12 bases between them. The CDR3 has 14 residues. Germline V gene data show CDR1 as MNHNY and CDR2 as SVGAGI (reference sequence).

V and J are TRBV20-1 and TRBJ2-5; D gene uncertain. V was cut by 6 bases and J by 6 bases, with 17 bases left in between. The germline gives CDR1 DFQATT, CDR2 SNEGSKA (reference sequence). The CDR3 contains 13 residues. This chain's CDR3 is CSAPDIAQQTQYF. CDR3 nucleotides: TGCAGTGCCCCCGATATCGCGCAGCAGACCCAGTACTTC.

V is TRBV7-2 and J is TRBJ2-3, with D unresolved. CDR1 and CDR2 (germline): SGHTA, FQGNSA. The ends were cut back, 9 bases at V and 1 base at J, with 11 bases in the middle. This CDR3 is 13 amino acids long. The CDR3 region has the DNA TGTGCCAGTAGTTTAAGCGGCACAGATACGCAGTATTTT. This sequence encodes CASSLSGTDTQYF.

This rearrangement joins TRBV5-4 to TRBJ1-1; no reliable D call. The CDR3 has 13 amino acids. V lost 0 bases and J 1 base, leaving 4 bases between the germline ends. CDR1 SGHNT and CDR2 YYREEE come from the germline V gene (reference sequence). The chain's CDR3 is CASSLGGNTEAFF. CDR3 bases: TGTGCCAGCAGCTTGGGGGGGAACACTGAAGCTTTCTTT.

Only a few counts were recorded for this clonotype. The V and J genes are TRBV5-6 and TRBJ2-7; 8 bases are a match to TRBD1. CDR1 SGHDT and CDR2 YYEEEE come from the germline V gene. J gave up 2 bases and V 4 bases, and 8 bases lay outside the gene matches. This CDR3 comprises 15 residues. Here the CDR3 reads CASSRRDRITYEQYF. CDR3 in DNA: TGTGCCAGCAGCCGCCGGGACAGGATAACCTACGAGCAGTACTTC.

This clonotype has only one observation. Written as DNA, the CDR3 is TGCGCCAGCAGTGATGGAACCATACGAGATACGCAGTATTTT. Protein product: CASSDGTIRDTQYF. V and J are TRBV10-2 and TRBJ2-3; no definite D call. CDR3 length: 14 residues. V lost 3 bases to trimming and J lost 5 bases, with 12 bases between them. Germline V gives CDR1 WSHSY, CDR2 SAAADI.

The genes are TRBV19 and TRBJ2-7; D is unclear. CDR1 and CDR2 (germline): LNHDA, SQIVND (reference sequence). V lost 3 bases and J 2 bases, leaving 11 bases between the germline ends. This CDR3 has 14 amino acids. The CDR3 coding sequence is TGTGCCAGTAGTATTAACGATCAGACCTACGAGCAGTACTTC. It is translated as CASSINDQTYEQYF.

The chain uses TRBV6-5 and TRBJ2-1, with D possibly TRBD2 on 6 matching bases. Germline V gene lookup returns CDR1 MNHEY and CDR2 SVGAGI. V lost 4 bases to trimming and J lost 2 bases, with 15 bases between them. The CDR3 runs to 16 residues. As DNA, the CDR3 is TGTGCCAGCAGTTCCCCCTCGGGCGGGGCCTACAATGAGCAGTTCTTC. It codes for CASSSPSGGAYNEQFF.

This chain connects TRBV19 to TRBJ2-3; unclear D gene. Trimming shortened V by 6 bases and J by 2 bases, and 9 bases separated the two germline ends. The germline CDR1 and CDR2 sequences are LNHDA and SQIVND (reference sequence). This CDR3 is 13 amino acids long. This CDR3 reads CASRGQNTDTQYF. CDR3 DNA: TGTGCCAGTAGAGGTCAGAACACAGATACGCAGTATTTT.

V and J are TRBV7-9 and TRBJ1-1; 7 nucleotides align to TRBD1. J was trimmed by 3 bases and V by 1 base; bases with no gene match: 8. From germline, CDR1 is SEHNR and CDR2 FQNEAQ (reference sequence). CDR3 length: 16 residues. CDR3 protein: CASSLGRQGGYTEAFF. The CDR3 DNA follows: TGTGCCAGCAGCTTAGGGAGACAGGGTGGATACACTGAAGCTTTCTTT.

This clonotype has more than one count but fewer than ten. The chain uses TRBV6-1 and TRBJ1-4; perhaps TRBD1 as D (6 bases). The CDR3 covers 16 residues. Germline lookup yields CDR1 MNHNS and CDR2 SASEGT. With 4 bases removed from V and 0 bases from J, the gap between germline ends came to 12 bases. CDR3 sequence (DNA): TGTGCCAGCAGTGCCCTAGGGGGTGCAACTAATGAAAAACTGTTTTTT. Amino acids: CASSALGGATNEKLFF.

This clonotype is judged medium-sized. V gene TRBV7-2 combines with J gene TRBJ2-4; 7 positions agree with TRBD1. Germline CDR1 is SGHTA and CDR2 is FQGNSA. J lost 0 bases, V lost 8 bases, and 7 bases had no gene match. The CDR3 consists of 15 residues. This CDR3 reads CASGGQALAKNIQYF. In nucleotides, the CDR3 is TGTGCCAGCGGAGGACAGGCCCTAGCCAAAAACATTCAGTACTTC.

The chain has TRBV5-5 and TRBJ2-3, with 10 positions matching TRBD1. From germline, CDR1 is SGHKS and CDR2 YYEKEE (reference sequence). The junction had 7 bases not matched to a gene; V was cut back by 3 bases and J by 0 bases. The CDR3 covers 17 residues. The DNA of the CDR3 is TGTGCCAGCAGCTCGGGACAGGGGACCACTAGCACAGATACGCAGTATTTT. Translation gives CASSSGQGTTSTDTQYF.

The J gene is TRBJ1-5, the V gene TRBV19; 8 nucleotides line up with TRBD1. J was trimmed by 5 bases and V by 4 bases; bases with no gene match: 16. The CDR3 contains 18 residues. CDR1 is LNHDA, CDR2 SQIVND, per germline (reference sequence). CDR3 region: CASSTKGAGGSSDQPQHF. DNA of the CDR3: TGTGCCAGTAGTACAAAAGGCGCAGGGGGCTCATCGGATCAGCCCCAGCATTTT.